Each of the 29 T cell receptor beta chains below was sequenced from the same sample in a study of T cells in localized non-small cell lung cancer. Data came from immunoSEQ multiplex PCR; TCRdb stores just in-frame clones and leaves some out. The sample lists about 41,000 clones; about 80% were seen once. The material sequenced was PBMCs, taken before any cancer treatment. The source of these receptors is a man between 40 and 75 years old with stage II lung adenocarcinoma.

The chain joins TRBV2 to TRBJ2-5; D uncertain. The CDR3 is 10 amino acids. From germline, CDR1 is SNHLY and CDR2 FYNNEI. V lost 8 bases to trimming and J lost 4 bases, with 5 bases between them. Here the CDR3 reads CASAVETQYF. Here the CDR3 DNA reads TGTGCCAGCGCGGTAGAGACCCAGTACTTC.

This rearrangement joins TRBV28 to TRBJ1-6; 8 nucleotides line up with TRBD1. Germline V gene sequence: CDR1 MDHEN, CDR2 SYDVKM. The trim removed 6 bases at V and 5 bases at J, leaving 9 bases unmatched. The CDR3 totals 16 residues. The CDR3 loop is CASRPSGQGHNSPLHF. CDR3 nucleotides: TGTGCCAGCAGGCCGTCCGGACAGGGACATAATTCACCCCTCCACTTT.

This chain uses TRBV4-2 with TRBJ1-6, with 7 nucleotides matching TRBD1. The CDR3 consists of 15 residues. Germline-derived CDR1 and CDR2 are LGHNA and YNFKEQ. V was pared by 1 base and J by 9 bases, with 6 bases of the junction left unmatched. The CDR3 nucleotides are TGTGCCAGCAGCCAAGTTGACAGGGAGACTTCACCCCTCCACTTT. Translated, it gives CASSQVDRETSPLHF.

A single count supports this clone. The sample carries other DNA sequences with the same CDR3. CDR3 amino acids: CSARVGETQYF. DNA for the CDR3: TGCAGTGCTAGAGTCGGAGAGACCCAGTACTTC. The chain has TRBV20-1 and TRBJ2-5; no reliable D call. V lost 1 base and J 4 bases, leaving 4 bases between the germline ends. Germline V gene lookup returns CDR1 DFQATT and CDR2 SNEGSKA (reference sequence). The CDR3 runs to 11 residues.

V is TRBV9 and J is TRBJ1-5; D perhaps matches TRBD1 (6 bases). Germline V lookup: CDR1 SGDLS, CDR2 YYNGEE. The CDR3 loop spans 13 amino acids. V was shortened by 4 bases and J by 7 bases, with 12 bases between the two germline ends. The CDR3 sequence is CASSLRGEQPQHF. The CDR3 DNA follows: TGTGCCAGCAGCCTGAGGGGGGAACAGCCCCAGCATTTT.

CDR3: CASSYSSASSGNTIYF. The CDR3 DNA sequence: TGTGCCAGCAGTTACTCCTCAGCTTCCTCTGGAAACACCATATATTTT. The chain has TRBV6-5 and TRBJ1-3; D is unresolved. Germline lookup yields CDR1 MNHEY and CDR2 SVGAGI. The CDR3 is 16 residues long. Trimming took 0 bases from V and 0 from J, leaving 9 bases between them.

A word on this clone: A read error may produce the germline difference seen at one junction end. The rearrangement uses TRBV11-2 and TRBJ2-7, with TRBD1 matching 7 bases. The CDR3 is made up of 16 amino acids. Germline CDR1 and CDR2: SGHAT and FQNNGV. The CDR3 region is CASSQDVGQPSYEQYF. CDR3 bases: TGCGCCAGCAGCCAAGATGTGGGACAGCCAAGCTACGAGCAGTACTTC.

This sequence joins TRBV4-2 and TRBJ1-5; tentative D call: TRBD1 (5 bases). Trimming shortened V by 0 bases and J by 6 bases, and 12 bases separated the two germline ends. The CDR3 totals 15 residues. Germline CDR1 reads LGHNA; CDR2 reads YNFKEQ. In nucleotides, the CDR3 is TGTGCCAGCAGCCAAGATCGGGGGGGAGGTCAGCCCCAGCATTTT. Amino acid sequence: CASSQDRGGGQPQHF.

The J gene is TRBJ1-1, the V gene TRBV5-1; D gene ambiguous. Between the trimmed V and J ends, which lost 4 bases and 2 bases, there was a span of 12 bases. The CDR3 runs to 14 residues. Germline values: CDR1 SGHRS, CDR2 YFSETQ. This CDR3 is CASSPAGSNTEAFF. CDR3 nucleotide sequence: TGCGCCAGCAGCCCCGCAGGATCCAACACTGAAGCTTTCTTT.

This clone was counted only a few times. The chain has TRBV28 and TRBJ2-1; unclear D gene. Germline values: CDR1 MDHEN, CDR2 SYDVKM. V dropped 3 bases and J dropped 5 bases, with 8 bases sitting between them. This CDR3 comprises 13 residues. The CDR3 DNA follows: TGTGCCAGCAGTTTGGTCGGGCACAATGAGCAGTTCTTC. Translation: CASSLVGHNEQFF. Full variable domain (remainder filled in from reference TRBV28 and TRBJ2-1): DVKVTQSSRYLVKRTGEKVFLECVQDMDHENMFWYRQDPGLGLRLIYFSYDVKMKEKGDIPEGYSVSREKKERFSLILESASTNQTSMYLCASSLVGHNEQFFGPGTRLTVL.

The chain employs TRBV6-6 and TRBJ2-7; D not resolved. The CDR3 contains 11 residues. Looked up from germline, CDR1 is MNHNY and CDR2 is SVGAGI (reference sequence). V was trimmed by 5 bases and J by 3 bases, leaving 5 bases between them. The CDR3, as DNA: TGTGCCAGCAGTCTCGACTACGAGCAGTACTTC. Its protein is CASSLDYEQYF.

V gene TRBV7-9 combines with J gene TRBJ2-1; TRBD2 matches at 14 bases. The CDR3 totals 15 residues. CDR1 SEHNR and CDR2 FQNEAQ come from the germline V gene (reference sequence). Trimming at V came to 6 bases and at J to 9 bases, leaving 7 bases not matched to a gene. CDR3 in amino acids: CASSFTGLAGAEQFF. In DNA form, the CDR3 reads TGTGCCAGCAGTTTCACGGGACTAGCGGGAGCTGAGCAGTTCTTC.

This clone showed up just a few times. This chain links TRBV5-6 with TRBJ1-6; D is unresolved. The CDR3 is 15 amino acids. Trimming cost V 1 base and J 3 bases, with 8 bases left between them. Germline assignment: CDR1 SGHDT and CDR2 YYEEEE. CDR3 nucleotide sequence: TGTGCCAGCAGCTTGTGGCGGTTCTATAATTCACCCCTCCACTTT. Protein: CASSLWRFYNSPLHF. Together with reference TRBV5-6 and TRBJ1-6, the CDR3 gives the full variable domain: DAGVTQSPTHLIKTRGQQVTLRCSPKSGHDTVSWYQQALGQGPQFIFQYYEEEERQRGNFPDRFSGHQFPNYSSELNVNALLLGDSALYLCASSLWRFYNSPLHFGNGTRLTVT.

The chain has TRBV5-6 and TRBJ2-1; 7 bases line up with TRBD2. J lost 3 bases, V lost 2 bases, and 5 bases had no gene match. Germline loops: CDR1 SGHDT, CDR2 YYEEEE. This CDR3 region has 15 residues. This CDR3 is CASSLAGRLYNEQFF. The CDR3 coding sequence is TGTGCCAGCAGCTTAGCGGGACGCCTCTACAATGAGCAGTTCTTC.

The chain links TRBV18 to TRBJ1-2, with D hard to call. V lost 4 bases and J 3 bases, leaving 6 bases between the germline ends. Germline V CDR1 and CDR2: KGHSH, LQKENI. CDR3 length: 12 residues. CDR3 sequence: CASSLRDYGYTF. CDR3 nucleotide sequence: TGTGCCAGCTCACTCCGGGACTATGGCTACACCTTC.

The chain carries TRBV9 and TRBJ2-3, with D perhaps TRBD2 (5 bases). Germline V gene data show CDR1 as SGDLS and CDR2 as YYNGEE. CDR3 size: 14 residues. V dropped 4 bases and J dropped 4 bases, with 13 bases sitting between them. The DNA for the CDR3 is TGTGCCAGCAGCTTCGACGAGGGCCCAGATACGCAGTATTTT. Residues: CASSFDEGPDTQYF. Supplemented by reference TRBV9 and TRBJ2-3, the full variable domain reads DSGVTQTPKHLITATGQRVTLRCSPRSGDLSVYWYQQSLDQGLQFLIQYYNGEERAKGNILERFSAQQFPDLHSELNLSSLELGDSALYFCASSFDEGPDTQYFGPGTRLTVL.

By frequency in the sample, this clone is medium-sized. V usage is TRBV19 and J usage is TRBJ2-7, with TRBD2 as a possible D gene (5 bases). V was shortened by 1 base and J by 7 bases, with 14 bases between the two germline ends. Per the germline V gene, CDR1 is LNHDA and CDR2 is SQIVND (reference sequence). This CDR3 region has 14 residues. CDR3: CASSIGGVPGEQYF. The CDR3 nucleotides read TGTGCCAGTAGTATAGGAGGTGTCCCGGGGGAGCAGTACTTC.

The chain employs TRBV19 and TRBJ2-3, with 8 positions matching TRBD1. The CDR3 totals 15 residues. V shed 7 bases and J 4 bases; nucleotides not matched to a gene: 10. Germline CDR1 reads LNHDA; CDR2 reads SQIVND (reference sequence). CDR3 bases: TGTGCCAGTACGGGGACAGGCAGAAGAGCAGATACGCAGTATTTT. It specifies CASTGTGRRADTQYF.

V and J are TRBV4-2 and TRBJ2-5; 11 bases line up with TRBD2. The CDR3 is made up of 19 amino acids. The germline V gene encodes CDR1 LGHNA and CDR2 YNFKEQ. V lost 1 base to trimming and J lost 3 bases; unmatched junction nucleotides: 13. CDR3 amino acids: CASSQGRWVAGGPEETQYF. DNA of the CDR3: TGTGCCAGCAGCCAAGGAAGATGGGTAGCGGGAGGGCCTGAAGAGACCCAGTACTTC.

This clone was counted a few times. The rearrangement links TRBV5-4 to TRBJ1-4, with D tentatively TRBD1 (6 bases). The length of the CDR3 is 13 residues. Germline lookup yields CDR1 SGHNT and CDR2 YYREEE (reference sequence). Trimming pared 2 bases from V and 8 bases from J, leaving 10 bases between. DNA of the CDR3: TGTGCCAGCAGCTTACAGGGCGGCGAAAAACTGTTTTTT. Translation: CASSLQGGEKLFF. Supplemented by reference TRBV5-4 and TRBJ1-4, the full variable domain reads ETGVTQSPTHLIKTRGQQVTLRCSSQSGHNTVSWYQQALGQGPQFIFQYYREEENGRGNFPPRFSGLQFPNYSSELNVNALELDDSALYLCASSLQGGEKLFFGSGTQLSVL.

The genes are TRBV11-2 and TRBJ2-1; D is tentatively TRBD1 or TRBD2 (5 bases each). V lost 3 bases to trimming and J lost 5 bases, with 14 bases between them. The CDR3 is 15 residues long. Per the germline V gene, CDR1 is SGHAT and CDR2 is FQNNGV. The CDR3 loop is CASSFRDQGNNEQFF. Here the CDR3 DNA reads TGTGCCAGCAGCTTCCGGGACCAGGGTAACAATGAGCAGTTCTTC.

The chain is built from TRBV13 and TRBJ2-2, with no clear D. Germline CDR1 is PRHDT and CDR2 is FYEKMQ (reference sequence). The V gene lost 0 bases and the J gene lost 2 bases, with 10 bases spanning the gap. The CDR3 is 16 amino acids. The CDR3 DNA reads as TGTGCCAGCAGCTTAGGCCTAACTGTTAACACCGGGGAGCTGTTTTTT. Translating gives CASSLGLTVNTGELFF.

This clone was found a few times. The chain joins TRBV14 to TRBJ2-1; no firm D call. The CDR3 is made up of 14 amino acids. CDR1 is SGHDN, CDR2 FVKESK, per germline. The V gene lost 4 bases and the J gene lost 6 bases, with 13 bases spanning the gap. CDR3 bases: TGTGCCAGCAGCCGATACCATGGCTCCAATGAGCAGTTCTTC. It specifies CASSRYHGSNEQFF.

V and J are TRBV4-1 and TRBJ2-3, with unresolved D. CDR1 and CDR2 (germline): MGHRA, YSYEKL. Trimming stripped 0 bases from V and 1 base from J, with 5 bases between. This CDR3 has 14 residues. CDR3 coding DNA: TGCGCCAGCAGCCAAGATTTGGGCACAGATACGCAGTATTTT. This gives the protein CASSQDLGTDTQYF.

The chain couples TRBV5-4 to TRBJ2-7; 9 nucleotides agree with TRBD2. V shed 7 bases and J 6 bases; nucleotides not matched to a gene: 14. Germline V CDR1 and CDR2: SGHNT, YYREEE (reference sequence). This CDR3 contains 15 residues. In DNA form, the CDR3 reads TGTGCCAGCCAAGCTCGGGCTAGCGGGATGGGCGAGCAGTACTTC. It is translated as CASQARASGMGEQYF.

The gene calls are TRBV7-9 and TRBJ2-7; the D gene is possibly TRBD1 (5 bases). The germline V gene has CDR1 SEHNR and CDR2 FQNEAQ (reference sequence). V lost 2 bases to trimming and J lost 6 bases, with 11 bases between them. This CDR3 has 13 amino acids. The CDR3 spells CASSLRGASEQYF. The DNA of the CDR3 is TGTGCCAGCAGCTTAAGGGGTGCCTCCGAGCAGTACTTC.

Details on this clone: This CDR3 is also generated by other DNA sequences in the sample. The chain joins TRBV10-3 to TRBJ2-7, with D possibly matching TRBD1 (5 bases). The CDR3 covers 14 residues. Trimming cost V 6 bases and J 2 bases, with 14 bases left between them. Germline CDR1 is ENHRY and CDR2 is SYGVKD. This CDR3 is CAISDRDRTYEQYF. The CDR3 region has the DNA TGTGCCATCAGCGACCGAGACAGAACCTACGAGCAGTACTTC.

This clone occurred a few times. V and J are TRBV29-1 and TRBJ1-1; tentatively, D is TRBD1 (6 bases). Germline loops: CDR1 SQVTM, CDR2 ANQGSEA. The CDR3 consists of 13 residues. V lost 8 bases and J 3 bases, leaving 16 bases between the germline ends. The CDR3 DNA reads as TGCAGCTCAGAGGGGGGAGGTGACACTGAAGCTTTCTTT. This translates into CSSEGGGDTEAFF.

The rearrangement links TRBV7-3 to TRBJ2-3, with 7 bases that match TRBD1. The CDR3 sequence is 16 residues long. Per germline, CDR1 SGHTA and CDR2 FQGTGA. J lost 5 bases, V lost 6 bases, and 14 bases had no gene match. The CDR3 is CASSPHWDSNLDTQYF. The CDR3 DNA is TGTGCCAGCAGTCCCCATTGGGACAGCAATCTAGATACGCAGTATTTT.